This is a list of T cell receptor beta chains from one sample in a study of regulatory T cells in long-lasting Graves disease. TCRdb reprocessed the multiplex PCR reads with MiXCR, giving one entry per CDR3 protein. Among more than 350,000 distinct CDR3 sequences listed, 14% to 15% were seen once. The sample was also linked to a second study, of T cells in Graves' hyperthyroidism and ophthalmopathy.

This specimen consisted of peripheral blood mononuclear cells (PBMCs), obtained at new diagnosis, from a patient treated with antithyroid drugs. These receptor sequences come from a woman in her 30s with Graves disease. The CDR3 runs from the conserved cysteine through the conserved F or W. Each record gives: V gene, clone size, J gene, CDR3 length, D gene, CDR3 protein, CDR3 DNA. D genes are given only for firm matches. The size field is filled for only some rows; it gives once, few, many or a size class.

TRBV27,few,TRBJ1-1,14,NA,CASSLSRADTEAFF,TGTGCCAGCAGTTTATCGAGGGCTGACACTGAAGCTTTCTTT
TRBV6-1,many,TRBJ2-1,14,TRBD2,CALTSGRTDNEQFF,TGTGCCTTAACTAGCGGGAGAACCGACAATGAGCAGTTCTTC
TRBV9,NA,TRBJ2-7,13,NA,CASSVAEAYEQYF,TGTGCCAGCAGCGTAGCCGAAGCATACGAGCAGTACTTC
TRBV12-3/TRBV12-4,many,TRBJ2-7,17,NA,CASRINMGARFAYEQYF,TGTGCCAGCAGGATAAATATGGGGGCCCGGTTTGCCTACGAGCAGTACTTC
TRBV12-3/TRBV12-4,many,TRBJ2-3,12,NA,CATTLGADTQYF,TGTGCCACGACTTTGGGGGCGGATACGCAGTATTTT
TRBV7-6,many,TRBJ2-1,14,NA,CASSPLPGSFKQFF,TGTGCCAGCAGCCCATTACCAGGCAGCTTTAAGCAGTTCTTC
TRBV2,many,TRBJ1-1,12,NA,CATLTVNTEAFF,TGTGCCACCCTGACGGTGAACACTGAAGCTTTCTTT
TRBV15,many,TRBJ1-1,15,NA,CATSRDGAGSTEAFF,TGTGCCACCAGCAGAGATGGCGCGGGTTCCACTGAAGCTTTCTTT
TRBV4-1,few,TRBJ2-2,17,TRBD2,CASSQAPTSGHTGELFF,TGCGCCAGCAGCCAGGCCCCGACTAGCGGACACACCGGGGAGCTGTTTTTT
TRBV5-6,NA,TRBJ2-1,16,TRBD1,CASRESIGQGDNEQFF,TGTGCCAGTAGGGAGTCTATCGGACAGGGCGACAATGAGCAGTTCTTC
TRBV14,NA,TRBJ1-5,15,NA,CASSQGVGTNQPQHF,TGTGCCAGCAGCCAAGGGGTAGGGACTAATCAGCCCCAGCATTTT
TRBV28,many,TRBJ2-1,18,TRBD1,CASSTKWAGTGEGNEQFF,TGTGCCAGCAGTACTAAGTGGGCGGGTACAGGGGAAGGCAATGAGCAGTTCTTC
TRBV5-4,NA,TRBJ2-1,15,NA,CASSLGGASGNEQFF,TGTGCCAGCAGCTTAGGGGGGGCTTCAGGCAATGAGCAGTTCTTC